One and the same sample provided the 27 T cell receptor beta chains below, sequenced in a study of T cells in Graves' hyperthyroidism and ophthalmopathy. Amplification of TCR beta CDR3 regions was performed using RNA transcripts as template. The HTBI set primed first-round TCR CDR3 RT-PCR. TCRdb re-derived calls from the multiplex PCR reads in MiXCR, one entry per CDR3 protein. The sample holds nearly 750,000 distinct CDR3 sequences, around 40% seen once. The sequenced sample was blood. All receptors come from a middle-aged woman with Graves' hyperthyroidism.

This clonotype was counted many times. This chain connects TRBV5-1 to TRBJ1-1; D unclear. CDR3 length: 13 residues. V was clipped by 4 bases and J by 4 bases, with 11 bases between them. Per the germline V gene, CDR1 is SGHRS and CDR2 is YFSETQ. CDR3 in DNA: TGCGCCAGCAGCCCGGGCAGAGTCACTGAAGCTTTCTTT. This gives the protein CASSPGRVTEAFF.

The chain links TRBV12-3 or TRBV12-4 to TRBJ1-2; the D gene is possibly TRBD1 (5 bases). This CDR3 has 13 amino acids. Deletions cut 6 bases from V and 4 bases from J, with 12 bases between. The CDR3 bases are TGTGCCAGCAGCGAAACGGGACCCTATGGCTACACCTTC. It yields the protein CASSETGPYGYTF.

This chain uses TRBV7-3 with TRBJ2-3; the match to TRBD2 covers 9 bases. V dropped 2 bases and J dropped 5; count of bases not matched to a gene: 14. Germline-derived CDR1 and CDR2 are SGHTA and FQGTGA. CDR3 size: 18 residues. The DNA of the CDR3 is TGTGCCAGCAGCTTACGTCTTGGCGCGGGAGGGCGGGGAGATACGCAGTATTTT. Protein sequence: CASSLRLGAGGRGDTQYF.

This clonotype was counted only a few times. Germline and junction disagree at one end, which may indicate a read error. V gene TRBV10-1 combines with J gene TRBJ1-1, with no clear D. The germline V gene has CDR1 WNHNN and CDR2 SYGVQD (reference sequence). The CDR3 has 14 amino acids. Here the CDR3 reads CASSPPELNTEAFF. DNA for the CDR3: TGTGCCAGCAGTCCGCCAGAGTTGAACACTGAAGCTTTCTTT.

This clonotype was counted at least ten times. V usage is TRBV20-1 and J usage is TRBJ1-1, with D maybe TRBD1 (6 bases). The CDR3 totals 14 residues. Trimming shortened V by 5 bases and J by 7 bases, and 20 bases separated the two germline ends. The V gene's germline CDR1 is DFQATT and CDR2 SNEGSKA (reference sequence). As DNA, the CDR3 is TGCAGTGCTCCTGTTACAGGGTTTTTAGGTGAAGCTTTCTTT. This encodes CSAPVTGFLGEAFF.

The genes are TRBV29-1 and TRBJ1-1, with D possibly matching TRBD1 (6 bases). Germline V gene sequence: CDR1 SQVTM, CDR2 ANQGSEA. V lost 3 bases, J lost 5 bases, and 16 bases lay in between. This CDR3 has 14 amino acids. The CDR3 here is CSVDYAQGRTEAFF. The CDR3 nucleotides read TGCAGCGTTGACTATGCACAGGGAAGGACTGAAGCTTTCTTT. The full variable domain, in which reference TRBV29-1 and TRBJ1-1 provide the parts outside the CDR3, is SAVISQKPSRDICQRGTSLTIQCQVDSQVTMMFWYRQQPGQSLTLIATANQGSEATYESGFVIDKFPISRPNLTFSTLTVSNMSPEDSSIYLCSVDYAQGRTEAFFGQGTRLTVV.

This clonotype was found a few times. The chain employs TRBV19 and TRBJ1-1; tentatively, D is TRBD1 (6 bases). V was trimmed by 7 bases and J by 0 bases, leaving 21 bases between them. The CDR3 runs 17 residues. CDR1 and CDR2 (germline): LNHDA, SQIVND (reference sequence). The DNA for the CDR3 is TGTGCCAGTACCGTGCGGCCAGTTGGGGGCGTGAACACTGAAGCTTTCTTT. Protein: CASTVRPVGGVNTEAFF.

There are a few counts of this clonotype. V is TRBV7-8 and J is TRBJ2-2; a weak D match, TRBD2 (5 bases). Trimming cost V 5 bases and J 0 bases, with 13 bases left between them. CDR1 and CDR2 from the germline V gene are SGHVS and FQNEAQ. The length of the CDR3 is 16 residues. CDR3 DNA sequence: TGTGCCAGCAGCCCTCAGGTCGGGACGAACACCGGGGAGCTGTTTTTT. This codes for CASSPQVGTNTGELFF.

The rearrangement uses TRBV25-1 and TRBJ1-1, with 8 nucleotides matching TRBD1. The CDR3 has 15 residues. With 8 bases clipped from V and 2 bases from J, the junction kept 10 bases outside the gene matches. Germline-derived CDR1 and CDR2 are MGHDK and SYGVNS. CDR3 DNA sequence: TGTGCCAGCTCACGATTACAGGGGGTAAACACTGAAGCTTTCTTT. It codes for CASSRLQGVNTEAFF.

The chain recombines TRBV10-3 with TRBJ2-2; D assignment may be TRBD1 or TRBD2 (5 bases each). The germline gives CDR1 ENHRY, CDR2 SYGVKD. V gave up 4 bases and J gave up 0 bases, with 12 bases separating them. The CDR3 has 16 residues. CDR3 loop: CAISGIEGTNTGELFF. Here the CDR3 DNA reads TGTGCCATCAGTGGAATAGAGGGGACGAACACCGGGGAGCTGTTTTTT.

This clonotype was counted a few times. This chain uses TRBV19 with TRBJ1-2, with TRBD1 matching 9 bases. The CDR3 has 15 residues. V dropped 3 bases and J dropped 7; count of bases not matched to a gene: 9. Per germline, CDR1 LNHDA and CDR2 SQIVND (reference sequence). The CDR3 protein is CASSITGGQGSGYTF. CDR3 bases: TGTGCCAGTAGTATTACCGGGGGACAGGGATCTGGCTACACCTTC.

Ten or more counts support this clonotype. The chain has TRBV7-9 and TRBJ1-6, with no clear D. This CDR3 spans 17 amino acids. The V end was cut by 0 bases, the J end by 0 bases, with 9 bases between. From germline, CDR1 is SEHNR and CDR2 FQNEAQ (reference sequence). The CDR3 loop reads CASSLAWRGSYNSPLHF. The CDR3 DNA is TGTGCCAGCAGCTTAGCATGGCGGGGCTCCTATAATTCACCCCTCCACTTT.

The table lists this clonotype with many counts. The rearrangement joins TRBV24-1 to TRBJ2-2; tentative D call: TRBD1 (6 bases). V was pared by 4 bases and J by 0 bases, with 11 bases between. Germline-derived CDR1 and CDR2 are KGHDR and SFDVKD. The CDR3 covers 16 residues. Here the CDR3 DNA reads TGTGCCACCAGTGACAGGGGCGACTCGAACACCGGGGAGCTGTTTTTT. It translates to CATSDRGDSNTGELFF.

The rearrangement uses TRBV10-3 and TRBJ2-7, with D hard to call. This CDR3 is 13 amino acids long. Germline CDR1 and CDR2: ENHRY and SYGVKD. Trimming cost V 3 bases and J 1 base, with 7 bases left between them. CDR3 in DNA: TGTGCCATCAGTGATGAGTTTTCCTACGAGCAGTACTTC. It specifies CAISDEFSYEQYF.

The chain joins TRBV7-9 to TRBJ1-2; 12 bases fit TRBD1. This CDR3 has 15 amino acids. J gave up 4 bases and V 5 bases, and 5 bases lay outside the gene matches. Germline CDR1 and CDR2: SEHNR and FQNEAQ (reference sequence). Written as DNA, the CDR3 is TGTGCCAGCAGCCCGGGACAGGGGGCGGTCTATGGCTACACCTTC. Protein sequence: CASSPGQGAVYGYTF.

The table lists this clonotype with many counts. V is TRBV19 and J is TRBJ1-2; no reliable D call. Trimming cost V 5 bases and J 7 bases, with 20 bases left between them. This CDR3 spans 15 amino acids. CDR1 LNHDA and CDR2 SQIVND come from the germline V gene (reference sequence). The CDR3 DNA reads TGTGCCAGTAGTCCTGATGCCGTTTCCCTCATTGGCTACACCTTC. Its translation is CASSPDAVSLIGYTF.

The V call is TRBV7-2, the J call TRBJ1-4; D gene uncertain. The V gene's germline CDR1 is SGHTA and CDR2 FQGNSA. This CDR3 has 14 amino acids. V dropped 4 bases and J dropped 4 bases, with 10 bases sitting between them. CDR3 coding DNA: TGTGCCAGCAGCTCACAGCACCTTAATGAAAAACTGTTTTTT. Its translation: CASSSQHLNEKLFF.

This clonotype has a count of ten or more. The CDR3 region has the DNA TGTGCCAGCAGTTACTCGGCGCACTATGGCTACACCTTC. Translated, it gives CASSYSAHYGYTF. This chain joins TRBV6-5 and TRBJ1-2; D gene unclear. V lost 0 bases to trimming and J lost 3 bases, with 5 bases between them. Looked up from germline, CDR1 is MNHEY and CDR2 is SVGAGI. CDR3 length equals 13 residues.

This clonotype was found a few times. The chain employs TRBV19 and TRBJ1-3, with a tentative D call TRBD1 (6 bases). Trimming removed 5 bases from V and 0 bases from J, with 14 bases in between. CDR1 LNHDA and CDR2 SQIVND come from the germline V gene (reference sequence). The CDR3 extends over 16 amino acids. CDR3 coding DNA: TGTGCCAGTAGTCGCCGGGACATCCCCTCTGGAAACACCATATATTTT. Translation gives CASSRRDIPSGNTIYF. Together with reference TRBV19 and TRBJ1-3, the CDR3 gives the full variable domain: DGGITQSPKYLFRKEGQNVTLSCEQNLNHDAMYWYRQDPGQGLRLIYYSQIVNDFQKGDIAEGYSVSREKKESFPLTVTSAQKNPTAFYLCASSRRDIPSGNTIYFGEGSWLTVV.

The chain has TRBV10-1 and TRBJ2-4; TRBD1 or TRBD2 may be the D gene (5 bases each). V was cut by 2 bases and J by 7 bases, with 12 bases left in between. Germline CDR1 is WNHNN and CDR2 is SYGVQD (reference sequence). The CDR3 contains 14 residues. The CDR3 nucleotides are TGCGCCAGCAGTGAGACGGGATGGGGGAACATTCAGTACTTC. This codes for CASSETGWGNIQYF.

There are a few counts of this clonotype. This rearrangement joins TRBV7-2 to TRBJ1-6; no clear D gene. The ends were cut back, 6 bases at V and 10 bases at J, with 19 bases in the middle. CDR1 and CDR2 from the germline V gene are SGHTA and FQGNSA. CDR3 length equals 15 residues. For the CDR3, the DNA is TGTGCCAGCAGTTACTCGAGTGGGATCCCATCACCCCTCCACTTT. Encoded protein: CASSYSSGIPSPLHF. Full variable domain (outside the CDR3, taken from reference TRBV7-2 and TRBJ1-6): GAGVSQSPSNKVTEKGKDVELRCDPISGHTALYWYRQSLGQGLEFLIYFQGNSAPDKSGLPSDRFSAERTGGSVSTLTIQRTQQEDSAVYLCASSYSSGIPSPLHFGNGTRLTVT.

The genes are TRBV10-1 and TRBJ2-7; TRBD1 matches 9 bases. The J segment lost 3 bases and the V segment lost 6 bases, leaving 9 bases of the junction unmatched. Germline V gene lookup returns CDR1 WNHNN and CDR2 SYGVQD (reference sequence). The CDR3 consists of 15 residues. As DNA, the CDR3 is TGCGCCAGCAGCGAGGGACAGGGTTGGATCTACGAGCAGTACTTC. It codes for CASSEGQGWIYEQYF.

This clonotype was seen at least ten times. Germline and junction disagree at one end, which may indicate a read error. The rearrangement links TRBV5-1 to TRBJ2-6; 9 bases agree with TRBD1. The V gene's germline CDR1 is SGHRS and CDR2 YFSETQ. This CDR3 has 16 residues. CDR3 protein: CASSLGQGSGANVLTF. As DNA, the CDR3 is TGTGCCAGCAGCTTGGGACAGGGCTCTGGGGCCAACGTCCTGACTTTC.

This clonotype appeared many times. V and J are TRBV7-9 and TRBJ1-4; D perhaps matches TRBD1 (6 bases). Trimming removed 2 bases at V and 4 bases at J, with 11 bases between. The CDR3 is made up of 15 amino acids. Germline V gene lookup returns CDR1 SEHNR and CDR2 FQNEAQ (reference sequence). CDR3 nucleotides: TGTGCCAGCAGCTTAAGGGGGGAACTTAATGAAAAACTGTTTTTT. Its translation: CASSLRGELNEKLFF.

This clonotype was picked up many times. The chain joins TRBV7-8 to TRBJ1-1; tentative D call: TRBD1 (6 bases). Germline V lookup: CDR1 SGHVS, CDR2 FQNEAQ. The V end lost 5 bases, the J end lost 4 bases, and 14 bases lay between the germline ends. The CDR3 totals 14 residues. The CDR3 nucleotides read TGTGCCAGCAGCAGTGAACCGACAGGCACTGAAGCTTTCTTT. It specifies CASSSEPTGTEAFF.

Many counts were recorded for this clonotype. This rearrangement joins TRBV7-2 to TRBJ1-4; tentatively, D is TRBD1 (6 bases). V lost 2 bases to trimming and J lost 4 bases, with 11 bases between them. CDR3 length equals 15 residues. Germline V lookup: CDR1 SGHTA, CDR2 FQGNSA. The CDR3 DNA reads TGTGCCAGCAGCTTACAGGGGTCCCATAATGAAAAACTGTTTTTT. As protein: CASSLQGSHNEKLFF.

This clonotype was found many times. The rearrangement uses TRBV11-2 and TRBJ2-5; D gene uncertain. Trimming left V 0 bases short and J 7 bases short, with 12 bases between. This CDR3 spans 14 amino acids. The germline CDR1 and CDR2 sequences are SGHAT and FQNNGV. The CDR3 here is CASSLETVGPTQYF. The CDR3 coding sequence is TGTGCCAGCAGCTTAGAGACCGTAGGGCCGACCCAGTACTTC.